This T cell receptor (beta chain) derives from a study of blood T cell repertoires in COVID-19. Across the whole study: T cells, B-cell-depleted T cells, or PBMCs supplied cDNA or gDNA.

CDR1 is SGHTA, CDR2 FQGNSA, per germline. V lost 4 bases, J lost 1 base, and 6 bases stayed unmatched. CDR3 size: 16 residues. The data were produced by immunoSEQ multiplex PCR, yet TCRdb's version contains in-frame clones alone and is incomplete. Here the sample spans approximately 230,000 clones, around 90% being singletons. The chain has TRBV7-2 and TRBJ2-3, with 9 bases lining up with TRBD2. The clonotype was recovered from a man aged 80 or over with acute or convalescent COVID-19. Specimen: peripheral blood. This CDR3 is CASSSVAGVGTDTQYF. For the CDR3, the DNA is TGTGCCAGCAGCTCAGTAGCGGGAGTTGGCACAGATACGCAGTATTTT.